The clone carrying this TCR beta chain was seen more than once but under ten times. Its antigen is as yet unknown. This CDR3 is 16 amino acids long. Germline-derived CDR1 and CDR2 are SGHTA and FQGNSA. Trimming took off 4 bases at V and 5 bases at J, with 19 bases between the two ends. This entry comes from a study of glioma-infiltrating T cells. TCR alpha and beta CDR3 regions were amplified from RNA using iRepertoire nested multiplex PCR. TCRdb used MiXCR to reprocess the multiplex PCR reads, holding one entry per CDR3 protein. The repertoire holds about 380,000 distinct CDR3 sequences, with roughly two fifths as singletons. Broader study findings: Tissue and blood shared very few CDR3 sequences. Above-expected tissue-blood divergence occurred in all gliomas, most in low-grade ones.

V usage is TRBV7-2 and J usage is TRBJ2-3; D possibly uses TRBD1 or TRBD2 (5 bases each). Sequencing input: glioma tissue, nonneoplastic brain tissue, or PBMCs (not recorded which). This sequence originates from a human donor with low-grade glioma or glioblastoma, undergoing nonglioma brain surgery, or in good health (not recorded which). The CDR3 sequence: CASSSPMGRREDTQYF. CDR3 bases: TGTGCCAGCAGCTCGCCCATGGGGCGCCGGGAAGATACGCAGTATTTT. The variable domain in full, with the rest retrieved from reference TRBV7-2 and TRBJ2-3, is GAGVSQSPSNKVTEKGKDVELRCDPISGHTALYWYRQSLGQGLEFLIYFQGNSAPDKSGLPSDRFSAERTGGSVSTLTIQRTQQEDSAVYLCASSSPMGRREDTQYFGPGTRLTVL.